The 19 T cell receptor beta chains reported below all come from one sample, sequenced in a study of memory CD4+ T cells and cytomegalovirus serostatus. Single viable CD3+CD4+CD8-CD45RO+ cells were sorted as the memory CD4+ T cells. Profiled with immunoSEQ multiplex PCR; TCRdb holds only in-frame clones, not every one. The sample carries approximately 70,000 clones, 60% to 85% recorded once. The sample was memory CD4+ T cells from blood. These receptor sequences come from an adult in good health and CMV-seropositive.

The rearrangement uses TRBV5-1 and TRBJ2-3, with TRBD1 matching 8 bases. This CDR3 contains 15 residues. Germline V CDR1 and CDR2: SGHRS, YFSETQ. V shed 0 bases and J 4 bases; nucleotides not matched to a gene: 4. The CDR3 here is CASSLEGTGADTQYF. The CDR3 DNA sequence: TGCGCCAGCAGCTTGGAAGGGACAGGCGCAGATACGCAGTATTTT.

The sample holds a few counts of this clone. J is TRBJ2-6 and V is TRBV27; D uncertain. V lost 5 bases to trimming and J lost 0 bases, with 11 bases between them. In germline, CDR1 is MNHEY, CDR2 SMNVEV (reference sequence). The CDR3 extends over 16 amino acids. This chain's CDR3 is CASSTSQSSGANVLTF. CDR3 coding DNA: TGTGCCAGCAGTACATCACAAAGCTCTGGGGCCAACGTCCTGACTTTC.

The chain is built from TRBV28 and TRBJ1-6; D not resolved. The CDR3 spans 12 residues. V lost 5 bases and J 9 bases, leaving 8 bases between the germline ends. Germline loops: CDR1 MDHEN, CDR2 SYDVKM. The CDR3 DNA follows: TGTGCCAGCAGTGTACCCCCTTCACCCCTCCACTTT. As protein: CASSVPPSPLHF.

J is TRBJ1-1 and V is TRBV18; D possibly corresponds to TRBD1 (6 bases). CDR3 length: 13 residues. V lost 4 bases and J 1 base, leaving 7 bases between the germline ends. CDR1 is KGHSH and CDR2 is LQKENI in the germline V gene. For the CDR3, the DNA is TGTGCCAGCTCACGACAGGAGAACACTGAAGCTTTCTTT. Protein product: CASSRQENTEAFF.

This chain connects TRBV19 to TRBJ1-1; 8 bases are shared with TRBD1. CDR1 is LNHDA and CDR2 is SQIVND in the germline V gene (reference sequence). This CDR3 has 16 residues. After removal of 6 bases from V and 7 bases from J, the junction contained 16 bases not matched to a gene. This CDR3 reads CASSPTGDGLFGEAFF. CDR3 nucleotides: TGTGCCAGTAGCCCGACAGGGGACGGTCTATTTGGTGAAGCTTTCTTT.

The V and J genes are TRBV18 and TRBJ2-5; D may be TRBD1 (5 bases). V was cut by 6 bases and J by 4 bases, with 15 bases left in between. Germline V gene sequence: CDR1 KGHSH, CDR2 LQKENI. This CDR3 region has 14 residues. The CDR3 nucleotides read TGTGCCAGCTCCCGCGACCAGGGCGTAGAGACCCAGTACTTC. This translates into CASSRDQGVETQYF.

The rearrangement joins TRBV6-1 to TRBJ2-1; the D call may be TRBD1 or TRBD2 (5 bases each). This CDR3 is 11 amino acids long. Germline-derived CDR1 and CDR2 are MNHNS and SASEGT. Trimming took 8 bases from V and 5 from J, leaving 7 bases between them. The CDR3: CASWGNNEQFF. CDR3 sequence (DNA): TGTGCCAGCTGGGGGAACAATGAGCAGTTCTTC.

The J gene is TRBJ2-2, the V gene TRBV5-4; no clear D gene. The ends were cut back, 0 bases at V and 8 bases at J, with 14 bases in the middle. The germline V gene encodes CDR1 SGHNT and CDR2 YYREEE (reference sequence). This CDR3 is 15 amino acids long. CDR3 amino acids: CASSLDTILGGELFF. The CDR3 DNA reads TGTGCCAGCAGCTTGGACACGATTCTTGGAGGGGAGCTGTTTTTT.

This sequence joins TRBV4-1 and TRBJ2-5; D is undetermined. The CDR3 is 16 amino acids. V shed 1 base and J shed 6 bases, with 18 bases lying between them. The V gene's germline CDR1 is MGHRA and CDR2 YSYEKL. In DNA form, the CDR3 reads TGCGCCAGCAGCCAAGGCCTCTCGGTCTGGGGAAAGACCCAGTACTTC. It yields the protein CASSQGLSVWGKTQYF.

The CDR3 coding sequence is TGCGCCAGCACTGTTGACGGAATCTATGGCTACACCTTC. It yields the protein CASTVDGIYGYTF. The chain links TRBV5-1 to TRBJ1-2; D uncertain. V was pared by 6 bases and J by 4 bases, with 13 bases between. Germline values: CDR1 SGHRS, CDR2 YFSETQ. This CDR3 is built from 13 residues.

The chain has TRBV28 and TRBJ1-1, with TRBD1 as a possible D gene (6 bases). Germline V gene sequence: CDR1 MDHEN, CDR2 SYDVKM. The CDR3 spans 15 residues. The ends were cut back, 3 bases at V and 1 base at J, with 12 bases in the middle. The CDR3 sequence is CASSLGARENTEAFF. The CDR3 DNA follows: TGTGCCAGCAGTTTGGGGGCTAGGGAGAACACTGAAGCTTTCTTT.

This clone was recorded only once. The chain is built from TRBV4-2 and TRBJ2-2; tentatively, D is TRBD2 (5 bases). The length of the CDR3 is 15 residues. The V gene lost 1 base and the J gene lost 1 base, with 7 bases spanning the gap. CDR1 is LGHNA, CDR2 YNFKEQ, per germline. Here the CDR3 reads CASSQGEGNTGELFF. As DNA, the CDR3 is TGTGCCAGCAGCCAAGGTGAGGGGAACACCGGGGAGCTGTTTTTT.

This chain joins TRBV5-6 and TRBJ2-7; TRBD1 is a possible D gene (6 bases). CDR1 is SGHDT and CDR2 is YYEEEE in the germline V gene. The CDR3 runs to 16 residues. The ends were cut back, 4 bases at V and 0 bases at J, with 17 bases in the middle. The CDR3 sequence is CASSPWTAAFSYEQYF. The CDR3 DNA sequence: TGTGCCAGCAGCCCCTGGACAGCGGCGTTCTCCTACGAGCAGTACTTC.

This chain joins TRBV19 and TRBJ1-2, with unresolved D. With 3 bases removed from V and 2 bases from J, the gap between germline ends came to 13 bases. Germline V gene sequence: CDR1 LNHDA, CDR2 SQIVND (reference sequence). The length of the CDR3 is 15 residues. CDR3 sequence: CASSILGTGNYGYTF. CDR3 DNA: TGTGCCAGTAGTATTTTAGGAACGGGGAACTATGGCTACACCTTC. Full variable domain (remainder filled in from reference TRBV19 and TRBJ1-2): DGGITQSPKYLFRKEGQNVTLSCEQNLNHDAMYWYRQDPGQGLRLIYYSQIVNDFQKGDIAEGYSVSREKKESFPLTVTSAQKNPTAFYLCASSILGTGNYGYTFGSGTRLTVV.

The rearrangement joins TRBV25-1 to TRBJ1-1; 7 nucleotides agree with TRBD1. J gave up 3 bases and V 6 bases, and 4 bases lay outside the gene matches. CDR3 size: 13 residues. The germline V gene has CDR1 MGHDK and CDR2 SYGVNS. Here the CDR3 reads CASRNRGYTEAFF. In DNA form, the CDR3 reads TGTGCCAGCAGAAACAGGGGATACACTGAAGCTTTCTTT. The complete variable domain, with remaining parts taken from reference TRBV25-1 and TRBJ1-1, reads EADIYQTPRYLVIGTGKKITLECSQTMGHDKMYWYQQDPGMELHLIHYSYGVNSTEKGDLSSESTVSRIRTEHFPLTLESARPSHTSQYLCASRNRGYTEAFFGQGTRLTVV.

The rearrangement uses TRBV15 and TRBJ1-5; weak D call: TRBD1 (6 bases). CDR1 LNHNV and CDR2 YYDKDF come from the germline V gene (reference sequence). The CDR3 is made up of 12 amino acids. With 11 bases removed from V and 10 bases from J, the gap between germline ends came to 18 bases. The CDR3 here is CAPGEGNPPQHF. In DNA form, the CDR3 reads TGTGCCCCAGGGGAGGGTAATCCTCCCCAGCATTTT.

CDR3 amino acids: CASSPPSTNTEAFF. In nucleotides, the CDR3 is TGTGCCAGCTCACCACCATCCACCAACACTGAAGCTTTCTTT. The chain couples TRBV18 to TRBJ1-1; D is unresolved. Trimming cost V 0 bases and J 2 bases, with 7 bases left between them. The CDR3 runs 14 residues. Germline CDR1 and CDR2: KGHSH and LQKENI.

The chain is built from TRBV7-2 and TRBJ1-1; a possible D gene is TRBD1 (6 bases). The germline V gene encodes CDR1 SGHTA and CDR2 FQGNSA. This CDR3 spans 13 amino acids. Trimming took off 5 bases at V and 4 bases at J, with 11 bases between the two ends. The CDR3 region is CASSVRGGTEAFF. The CDR3 nucleotides are TGTGCCAGCAGCGTCAGGGGAGGCACTGAAGCTTTCTTT.

The genes are TRBV6-1 and TRBJ1-3; D gene unclear. Germline CDR1 reads MNHNS; CDR2 reads SASEGT. The CDR3 has 14 amino acids. The ends were cut back, 2 bases at V and 4 bases at J, with 9 bases in the middle. This chain's CDR3 is CASSEQFRGNTIYF. The DNA of the CDR3 is TGTGCCAGCAGTGAACAGTTTCGCGGAAACACCATATATTTT.